Below, 2 T cell receptor beta chains from the same sample are listed, as sequenced in a study of T-cell reconstitution after alpha-beta-depleted transplantation in children. Molecular barcoding with unique molecular identifiers was used for the TCRbeta library. TCRdb reanalysed the PCR reads using MiXCR and keeps one entry per CDR3 protein. The sample records fewer than 700,000 distinct CDR3 sequences, 13% being singletons. The sample here was PBMCs, mostly from graft donor cells, taken 360 days after TCRalphabeta/CD19-depleted stem cell transplant. The receptors derive from a male patient under 18 who had a stem cell transplant for acute myeloid leukemia, so the T cells may come from the graft donor.

This sequence joins TRBV20-1 and TRBJ2-7, with D possibly being TRBD1 or TRBD2 (5 bases each). The CDR3 has 15 residues. Trimming took 1 base from V and 4 from J, leaving 17 bases between them. Germline assignment: CDR1 DFQATT and CDR2 SNEGSKA (reference sequence). CDR3 nucleotide sequence: TGCAGTGCTAGAGTCACCGGGACCGCAGGTTACGAGCAGTACTTC. Its protein product is CSARVTGTAGYEQYF.

This clonotype has a handful of counts. The J gene is TRBJ2-3, the V gene TRBV3-1; a possible D gene is TRBD2 (6 bases). Trimming took off 2 bases at V and 4 bases at J, with 13 bases between the two ends. The CDR3 consists of 15 residues. Germline lookup yields CDR1 LGHDT and CDR2 YNNKEL (reference sequence). CDR3 sequence: CASSQTGVGADTQYF. In DNA form, the CDR3 reads TGTGCCAGCAGCCAAACGGGAGTGGGAGCAGATACGCAGTATTTT.